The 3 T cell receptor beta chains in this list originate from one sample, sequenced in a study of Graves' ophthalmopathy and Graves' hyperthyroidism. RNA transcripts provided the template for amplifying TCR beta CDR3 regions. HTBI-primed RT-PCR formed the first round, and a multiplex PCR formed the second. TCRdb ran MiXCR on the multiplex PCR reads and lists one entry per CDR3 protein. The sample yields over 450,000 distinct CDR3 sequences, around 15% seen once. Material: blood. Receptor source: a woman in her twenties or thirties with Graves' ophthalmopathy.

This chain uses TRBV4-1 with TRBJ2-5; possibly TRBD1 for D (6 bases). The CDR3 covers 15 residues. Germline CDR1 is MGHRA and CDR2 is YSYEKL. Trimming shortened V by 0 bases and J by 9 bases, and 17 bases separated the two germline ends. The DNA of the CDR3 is TGCGCCAGCAGCCAAGACTTCACTGGCCACAGGGCCCAGTACTTC. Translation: CASSQDFTGHRAQYF.

CDR3 DNA sequence: TGTGCCAGCAGCTTAGGGGACGTAGAGGAGCAGTACTTC. This gives the protein CASSLGDVEEQYF. This chain joins TRBV7-9 and TRBJ2-7, with D perhaps being TRBD1 or TRBD2 (5 bases each). The CDR3 loop spans 13 amino acids. Germline CDR1 reads SEHNR; CDR2 reads FQNEAQ (reference sequence). V lost 1 base to trimming and J lost 7 bases, with 11 bases between them. Together with reference TRBV7-9 and TRBJ2-7, the CDR3 gives the full variable domain: DTGVSQNPRHKITKRGQNVTFRCDPISEHNRLYWYRQTLGQGPEFLTYFQNEAQLEKSRLLSDRFSAERPKGSFSTLEIQRTEQGDSAMYLCASSLGDVEEQYFGPGTRLTVT.

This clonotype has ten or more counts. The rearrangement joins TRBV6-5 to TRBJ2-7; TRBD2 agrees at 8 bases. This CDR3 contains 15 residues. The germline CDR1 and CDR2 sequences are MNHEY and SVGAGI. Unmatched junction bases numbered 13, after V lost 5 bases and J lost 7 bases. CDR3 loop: CASSPGGAGGREQYF. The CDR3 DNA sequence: TGTGCCAGCAGTCCTGGGGGCGCGGGGGGCCGGGAGCAGTACTTC.